This T cell receptor beta chain was sequenced in a study of blood T cell repertoires in COVID-19. Study at large: COVID-19 samples collected from the United States, Italy and Spain covered acute and convalescent phases. PBMCs, B-cell-depleted T cells, or T cells provided the cDNA or gDNA that made up the material.

Recruitment covered about 25 US areas and drew participants whose ages spanned roughly 18 to 100 years. Recovered status in Cohort 3 required two negative PCRs, clearance, or symptom resolution. The CDR3 length is 16 residues. Per the germline V gene, CDR1 is MNHNS and CDR2 is SASEGT. V lost 0 bases to trimming and J lost 6 bases; unmatched junction nucleotides: 6. The table came from immunoSEQ multiplex PCR; TCRdb's copy has only in-frame clones and leaves some out. The profile covers 250,000 to 350,000 clones, with roughly 90% appearing a single time and roughly 1.1% taken by the ten largest. This TCR came from a woman aged 30 to 39 who had recovered from COVID-19. Source material: PBMCs or T cells enriched from blood (not recorded which). The genes are TRBV6-1 and TRBJ2-7; the match to TRBD1 covers 12 bases. The CDR3 is CASSEAKGTGGSEQYF. The CDR3 coding sequence is TGTGCCAGCAGTGAAGCCAAGGGGACAGGGGGCTCCGAGCAGTACTTC.